The rows below give T cell receptor beta chains drawn from one sample of a study of shared clonotypes between healthy human individuals. TCRdb keeps only in-frame clones here, not all; method: immunoSEQ multiplex PCR. This sample has some 2,100,000 clones, with more than 85% found just once. Sequencing was performed on naive CD8+ T cells from PBMCs. These receptors all stem from a young man in good health. Some clones in this sample may be carry-over from other donors' samples. Both conserved end residues are part of each CDR3. A D gene is named only where the DNA matches it firmly. Not every row has a clone size; where given, it reads once, few, many or a size class.

abundance	j_gene	v_gene	d_gene	CDR3nt	CDR3aa
-	TRBJ2-7	TRBV11-1	-	TGTGCCAGCAGCTTAGAACCCGGGGACCAGGGATACGAGCAGTACTTC	CASSLEPGDQGYEQYF
-	TRBJ1-5	TRBV4-2	-	TGTGCCAGCAGCCAAGAATTGGTGGGCAATCAGCCCCAGCATTTT	CASSQELVGNQPQHF
-	TRBJ2-1	TRBV5-1	TRBD2	TGCGCCAGCAGCTTGGATATTCCTACGGGAGGGTACAATGAGCAGTTCTTC	CASSLDIPTGGYNEQFF
-	TRBJ2-7	TRBV11-2	TRBD2	TGTGCCAGCAGCTTAGCGGGGGGTGGGTACCTCTTGGACCACGAGCAGTACTTC	CASSLAGGGYLLDHEQYF
-	TRBJ2-7	TRBV4-3	-	TGCGCCAGCAGCCAAGCCGCGACGGGTTCCTACGAGCAGTACTTC	CASSQAATGSYEQYF
-	TRBJ1-2	TRBV4-3	-	TGCGCCAGCAGCCAAGCTAAATTCGGGGCCTACTATGGCTACACCTTC	CASSQAKFGAYYGYTF
once	TRBJ2-7	TRBV5-1	TRBD1	TGCGCCAGCGGACAGGGGGACGAGCAGTACTTC	CASGQGDEQYF
-	TRBJ1-1	TRBV6-6	-	TGTGCCAGCAGTTACTCCGACATAGGGACGAACACTGAAGCTTTCTTT	CASSYSDIGTNTEAFF
-	TRBJ2-1	TRBV30	-	TGTGCCTGGGAGCCGCTAGCGCTCAATGAGCAGTTCTTC	CAWEPLALNEQFF
-	TRBJ1-1	TRBV27	-	TGTGCCAGCAGTTTATCGGACAGAGCTGAAGCTTTCTTT	CASSLSDRAEAFF
-	TRBJ2-1	TRBV7-8	TRBD2	TGTGCCAGCAGCCCGCCAGCGGGAGGGCCTAATGAGCAGTTCTTC	CASSPPAGGPNEQFF
once	TRBJ2-3	TRBV9	-	TGTGCCAGCAGCGGACAGAGTTGGGAGGGCACAGATACGCAGTATTTT	CASSGQSWEGTDTQYF
-	TRBJ2-7	TRBV28	-	TGTGCCAGCAGTTTCGACCTACTGGGCGAGCAGTACTTC	CASSFDLLGEQYF
-	TRBJ2-7	TRBV7-9	TRBD1	TGTGCCAGCAGCTTATTAGGGACAGGGCTTTTCTACGAGCAGTACTTC	CASSLLGTGLFYEQYF
-	TRBJ2-1	TRBV28	-	TGTGCCAGCACTCCGATGGATTACAATGAGCAGTTCTTC	CASTPMDYNEQFF
-	TRBJ1-1	TRBV10-1	-	TGCGCCAGCAGTGAGTCAGGGGACACTGAAGCTTTCTTT	CASSESGDTEAFF
-	TRBJ2-2	TRBV28	-	TGTGCCAGCAGGCCCCCGGGCGGGGAGAACACCGGGGAGCTGTTTTTT	CASRPPGGENTGELFF
-	TRBJ1-2	TRBV19	-	TGTGCCAGTAGTATTTTCGAGAAAGGATATGGCTACACCTTC	CASSIFEKGYGYTF
-	TRBJ2-1	TRBV9	-	TGTGCCAGCAGCGTAGTTAGCGGGACAGTCCATGAGCAGTTCTTC	CASSVVSGTVHEQFF
-	TRBJ2-1	TRBV5-1	-	TGCGCCAGCAGCCCCGGGACAGTGAGGTCGGGAGGGTTGTACAATGAGCAGTTCTTC	CASSPGTVRSGGLYNEQFF
-	TRBJ2-1	TRBV27	-	TGTGCCAGCAGTCTCGGTGGGTACAATGAGCAGTTCTTC	CASSLGGYNEQFF
-	TRBJ2-1	TRBV27	TRBD2	TGTGCCAGCAGTTTAATATCCCCTAGCGGGGCCAACAATGAGCAGTTCTTC	CASSLISPSGANNEQFF
-	TRBJ2-1	TRBV4-1	-	TGCGCCAGCAGCCCAACGACGGGTACCTACAATGAGCAGTTCTTC	CASSPTTGTYNEQFF
-	TRBJ2-1	TRBV15	TRBD2	TGTGCCACCAGCAGCCGTAGCGGGAGCTCCTACAATGAGCAGTTCTTC	CATSSRSGSSYNEQFF
-	TRBJ1-1	TRBV5-5	-	TGTGCCAGCACCAGAGGGAGGGGGAACACTGAAGCTTTCTTT	CASTRGRGNTEAFF
-	TRBJ2-1	TRBV27	TRBD2	TGTGCCAGCAGTTATTTCTCTAGCGGATCCTACAATGAGCAGTTCTTC	CASSYFSSGSYNEQFF
-	TRBJ2-1	TRBV29-1	-	TGCAGCGTTGTGGGCATACTGGGGCGGCCCCGGTCGTACAATGAGCAGTTCTTC	CSVVGILGRPRSYNEQFF
-	TRBJ2-7	TRBV2	TRBD2	TGTGCCAGCAAGGAAGCGGGAGGCGCGGGGGAGCAGTACTTC	CASKEAGGAGEQYF
-	TRBJ2-1	TRBV28	-	TGTGCCAGCAGTTTGGGACTGCACTACAATGAGCAGTTCTTC	CASSLGLHYNEQFF
-	TRBJ2-7	TRBV5-1	-	TGCGCCAGCAGCTTTCATCCAGCGGTCGCCTACGAGCAGTACTTC	CASSFHPAVAYEQYF
-	TRBJ1-4	TRBV19	TRBD1	TGTGCCAGTGCACGGACAGGGAAGGGTGAAAAACTGTTTTTT	CASARTGKGEKLFF
few	TRBJ2-7	TRBV10-3	TRBD1	TGTGCCATCCGGGACAGGGACTCCTACGAGCAGTACTTC	CAIRDRDSYEQYF
-	TRBJ2-7	TRBV7-6	-	TGTGCCAGCAGCCCGGCGGGACTCAACTACGAGCAGTACTTC	CASSPAGLNYEQYF
-	TRBJ2-7	TRBV14	TRBD1	TGTGCCAGCAGCCCGGGACAGGGGTTCTACGAGCAGTACTTC	CASSPGQGFYEQYF
-	TRBJ1-1	TRBV28	-	TGTGCCAGCAGCGACCTTGGCGGTAACACTGAAGCTTTCTTT	CASSDLGGNTEAFF
-	TRBJ2-7	TRBV14	-	TGTGCCAGCAGCCAATATAAGGACCCTAAAAAGCAGTACTTC	CASSQYKDPKKQYF
-	TRBJ2-1	TRBV27	-	TGTGCCAGGATTTGGGCGTATTCCACCTACAATGAGCAGTTCTTC	CARIWAYSTYNEQFF
few	TRBJ1-3	TRBV6-5	TRBD1	TGTGCCAGCCGGACAGGGTTAAATGGAAACACCATATATTTT	CASRTGLNGNTIYF
-	TRBJ1-3	TRBV2	TRBD1	TGTGCCAGCAGGGTAGGACAGGGGGCCAGAAACACCATATATTTT	CASRVGQGARNTIYF